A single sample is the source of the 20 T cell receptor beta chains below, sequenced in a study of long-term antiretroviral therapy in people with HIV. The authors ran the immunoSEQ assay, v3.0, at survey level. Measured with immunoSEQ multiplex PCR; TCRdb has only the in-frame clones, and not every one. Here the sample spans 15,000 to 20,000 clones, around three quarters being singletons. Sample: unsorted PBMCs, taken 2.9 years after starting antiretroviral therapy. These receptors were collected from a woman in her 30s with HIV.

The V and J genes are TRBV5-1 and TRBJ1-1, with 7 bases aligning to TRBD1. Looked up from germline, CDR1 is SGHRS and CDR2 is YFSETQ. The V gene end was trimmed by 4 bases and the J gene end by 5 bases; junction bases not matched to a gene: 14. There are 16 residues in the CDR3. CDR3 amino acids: CASSKEPRGADTEAFF. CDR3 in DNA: TGCGCCAGCAGCAAGGAACCCAGGGGGGCGGATACTGAAGCTTTCTTT.

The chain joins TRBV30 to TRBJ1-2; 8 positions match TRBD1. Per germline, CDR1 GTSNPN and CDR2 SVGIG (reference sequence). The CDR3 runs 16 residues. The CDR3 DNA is TGTGCTTCGCCGAAGGGCAGGGGGCCGCTGTTGGGGGGCTACACCTTC. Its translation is CASPKGRGPLLGGYTF.

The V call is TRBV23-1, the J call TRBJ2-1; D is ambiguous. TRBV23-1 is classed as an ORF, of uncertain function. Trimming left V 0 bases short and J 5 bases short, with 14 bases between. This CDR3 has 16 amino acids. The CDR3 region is CASSQSKVRYNNEQFF. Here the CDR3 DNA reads TGCGCCAGCAGTCAATCTAAGGTAAGATATAACAATGAGCAGTTCTTC.

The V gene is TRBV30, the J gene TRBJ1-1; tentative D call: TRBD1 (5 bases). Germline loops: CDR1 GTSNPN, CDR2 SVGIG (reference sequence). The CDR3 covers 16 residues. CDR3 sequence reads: CAFGPGTLSTNTEAFF. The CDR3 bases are TGTGCTTTCGGTCCGGGGACGCTATCTACAAACACTGAAGCTTTCTTT.

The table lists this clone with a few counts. The CDR3 DNA is TGTGCCAGCAGCTTAGCTATCGGGTCTGGATCCTATAATTCACCCCTCCACTTT. It is translated as CASSLAIGSGSYNSPLHF. The gene calls are TRBV7-8 and TRBJ1-6; D is unclear. The CDR3 has 18 amino acids. Germline V gives CDR1 SGHVS, CDR2 FQNEAQ. V lost 0 bases, J lost 1 base, and 13 bases lay in between.

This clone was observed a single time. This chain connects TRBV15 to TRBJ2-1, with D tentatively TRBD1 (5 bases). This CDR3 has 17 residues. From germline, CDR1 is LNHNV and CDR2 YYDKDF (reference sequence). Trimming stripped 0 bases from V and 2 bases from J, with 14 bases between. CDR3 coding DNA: TGTGCCACCAGCAGAGATCTATTGAACAGGCCCTACAATGAGCAGTTCTTC. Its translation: CATSRDLLNRPYNEQFF.

The CDR3 here is CASSFHTSTDTQYF. The CDR3 DNA reads TGCGCCAGCAGCTTCCACACTAGCACAGATACGCAGTATTTT. J is TRBJ2-3 and V is TRBV5-1; D remains unclear. The CDR3 loop spans 14 amino acids. V was shortened by 2 bases and J by 0 bases, with 7 bases between the two germline ends. The germline gives CDR1 SGHRS, CDR2 YFSETQ.

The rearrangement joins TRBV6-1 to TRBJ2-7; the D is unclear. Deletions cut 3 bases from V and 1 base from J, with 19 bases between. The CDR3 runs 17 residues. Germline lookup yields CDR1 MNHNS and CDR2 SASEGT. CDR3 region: CASSDDRAVLISYEQYV. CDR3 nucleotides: TGTGCCAGCAGTGACGATCGGGCCGTCTTAATTTCCTACGAGCAGTACGTC.

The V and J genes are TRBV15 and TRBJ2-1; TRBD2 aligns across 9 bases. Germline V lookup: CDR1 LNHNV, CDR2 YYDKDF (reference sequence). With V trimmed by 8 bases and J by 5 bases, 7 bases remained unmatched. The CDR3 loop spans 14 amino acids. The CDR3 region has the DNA TGTGCCACCGCCGGGACTAGCCCCAACAATGAGCAGTTCTTC. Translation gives CATAGTSPNNEQFF.

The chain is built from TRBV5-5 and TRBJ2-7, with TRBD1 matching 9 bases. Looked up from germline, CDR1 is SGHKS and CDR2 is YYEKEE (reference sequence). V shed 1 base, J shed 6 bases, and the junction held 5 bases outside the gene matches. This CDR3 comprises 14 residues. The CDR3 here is CASSLRDRDPEQYV. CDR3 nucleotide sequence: TGTGCCAGCAGCTTGAGGGACAGGGACCCCGAGCAGTACGTC.

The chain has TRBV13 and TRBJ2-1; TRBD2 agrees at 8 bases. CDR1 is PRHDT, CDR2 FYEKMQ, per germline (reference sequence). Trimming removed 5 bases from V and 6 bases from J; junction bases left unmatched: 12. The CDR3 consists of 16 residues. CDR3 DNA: TGTGCCAGCAGCCCGCCGGGACTAGTGGGGGCCAATGAGCAGTTCTTC. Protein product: CASSPPGLVGANEQFF.

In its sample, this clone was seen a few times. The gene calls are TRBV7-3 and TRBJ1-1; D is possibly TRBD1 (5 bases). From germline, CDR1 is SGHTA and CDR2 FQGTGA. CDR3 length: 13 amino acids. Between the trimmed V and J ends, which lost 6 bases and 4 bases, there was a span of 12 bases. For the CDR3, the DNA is TGTGCCAGCAGGACGGGGCAGGGCACTGAAGCTTTCTTT. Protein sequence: CASRTGQGTEAFF.

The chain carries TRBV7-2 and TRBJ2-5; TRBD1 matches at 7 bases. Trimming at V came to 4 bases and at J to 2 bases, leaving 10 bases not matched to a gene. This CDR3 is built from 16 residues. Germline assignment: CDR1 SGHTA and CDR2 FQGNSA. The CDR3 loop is CASSSGLRDRQETQYF. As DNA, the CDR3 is TGTGCCAGCAGCTCAGGACTGAGGGACAGACAAGAGACCCAGTACTTC.

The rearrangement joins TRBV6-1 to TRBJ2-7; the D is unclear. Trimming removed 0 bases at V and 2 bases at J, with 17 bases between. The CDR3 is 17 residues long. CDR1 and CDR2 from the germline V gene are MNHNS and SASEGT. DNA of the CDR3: TGTGCCAGCAGTGAAGCGTTTTCCTTTAGCATCACCTACGAGCAGTACGTC. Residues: CASSEAFSFSITYEQYV.

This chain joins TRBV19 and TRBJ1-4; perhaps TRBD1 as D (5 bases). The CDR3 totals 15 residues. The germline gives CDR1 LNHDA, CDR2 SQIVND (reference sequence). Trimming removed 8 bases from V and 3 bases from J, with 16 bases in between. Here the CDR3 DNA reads TGTGCCAGTCTACTCTCGGGGGGGGCTAATGAAAAACTGTTTTTT. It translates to CASLLSGGANEKLFF. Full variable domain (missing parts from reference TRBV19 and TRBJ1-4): DGGITQSPKYLFRKEGQNVTLSCEQNLNHDAMYWYRQDPGQGLRLIYYSQIVNDFQKGDIAEGYSVSREKKESFPLTVTSAQKNPTAFYLCASLLSGGANEKLFFGSGTQLSVL.

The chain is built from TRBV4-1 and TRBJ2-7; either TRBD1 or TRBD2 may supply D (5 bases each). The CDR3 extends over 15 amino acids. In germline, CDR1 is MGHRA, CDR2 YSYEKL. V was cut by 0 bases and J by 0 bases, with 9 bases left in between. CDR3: CASSQDAGGSYEQYF. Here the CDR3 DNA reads TGCGCCAGCAGCCAAGACGCTGGGGGCTCCTACGAGCAGTACTTC.

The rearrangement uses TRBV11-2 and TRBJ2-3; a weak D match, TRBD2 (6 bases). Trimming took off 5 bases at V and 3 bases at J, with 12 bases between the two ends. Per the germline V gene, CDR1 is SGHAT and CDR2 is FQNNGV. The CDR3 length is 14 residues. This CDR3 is CASSLYAGTDTQYF. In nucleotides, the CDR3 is TGTGCCAGCAGCCTCTACGCGGGGACAGATACGCAGTATTTT.

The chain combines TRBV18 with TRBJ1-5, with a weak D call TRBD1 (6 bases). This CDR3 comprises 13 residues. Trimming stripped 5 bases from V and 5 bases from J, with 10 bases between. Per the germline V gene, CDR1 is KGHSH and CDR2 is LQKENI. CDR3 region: CASSRTDYQPQHF. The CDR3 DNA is TGTGCCAGCTCAAGGACAGATTATCAGCCCCAGCATTTT.

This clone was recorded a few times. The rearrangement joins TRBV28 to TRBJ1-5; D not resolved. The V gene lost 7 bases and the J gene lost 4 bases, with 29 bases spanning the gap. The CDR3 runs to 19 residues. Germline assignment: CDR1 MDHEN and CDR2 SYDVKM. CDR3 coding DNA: TGTGCCAGCACCCTTTCGACTTCTAGAGGGCGAGGGTTGAATCAGCCCCAGCATTTT. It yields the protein CASTLSTSRGRGLNQPQHF.

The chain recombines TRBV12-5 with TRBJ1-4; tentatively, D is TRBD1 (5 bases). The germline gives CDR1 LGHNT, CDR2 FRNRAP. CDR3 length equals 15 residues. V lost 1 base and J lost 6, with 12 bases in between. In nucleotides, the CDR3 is TGTGCTAGTGGTTTGGGTTCAGGGACCTATGAAAAACTGTTTTTT. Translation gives CASGLGSGTYEKLFF.